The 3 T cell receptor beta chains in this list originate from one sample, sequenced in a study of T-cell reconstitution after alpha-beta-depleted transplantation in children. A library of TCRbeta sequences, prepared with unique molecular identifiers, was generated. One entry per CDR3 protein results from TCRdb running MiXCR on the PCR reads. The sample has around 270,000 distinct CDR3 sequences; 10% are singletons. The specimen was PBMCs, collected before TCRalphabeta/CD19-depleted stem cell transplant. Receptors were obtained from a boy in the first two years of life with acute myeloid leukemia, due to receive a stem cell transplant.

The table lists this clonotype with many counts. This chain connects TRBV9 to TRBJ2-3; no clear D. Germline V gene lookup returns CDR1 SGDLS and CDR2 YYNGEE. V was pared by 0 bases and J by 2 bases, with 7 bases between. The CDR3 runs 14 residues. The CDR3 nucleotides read TGTGCCAGCAGCGTAGTCTCCAACACAGATACGCAGTATTTT. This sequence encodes CASSVVSNTDTQYF.

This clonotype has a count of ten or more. CDR3 coding DNA: TGTGCCAGCAGTACGGGGGGGCCGGGCACCGGGGAGCTGTTTTTT. Amino acids: CASSTGGPGTGELFF. The J gene is TRBJ2-2, the V gene TRBV5-5; 8 nucleotides match TRBD2. The germline gives CDR1 SGHKS, CDR2 YYEKEE (reference sequence). This CDR3 comprises 15 residues. J gave up 4 bases and V 5 bases, and 7 bases lay outside the gene matches.

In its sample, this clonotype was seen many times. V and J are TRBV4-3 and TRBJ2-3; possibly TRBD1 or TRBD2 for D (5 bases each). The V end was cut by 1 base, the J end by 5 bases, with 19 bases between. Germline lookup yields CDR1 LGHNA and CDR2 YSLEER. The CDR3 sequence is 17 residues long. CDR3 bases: TGCGCCAGCAGCCAAGCCGCCCTCGGGACCCGCGGAGATACGCAGTATTTT. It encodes CASSQAALGTRGDTQYF.